These 29 T cell receptor beta chains originate from one sample sequenced in a study of CD8 T cells in ankylosing spondylitis. TCRdb called the 5' RACE reads again in MiXCR, with one record for every CDR3 protein. The sample includes 250,000 to 350,000 distinct CDR3 sequences, around 20% of them seen just once. Sequencing used blood, either unsorted or a sorted T cell fraction (not recorded which). The receptors were sampled from a female donor with ankylosing spondylitis or in good health (not recorded which).

This chain connects TRBV20-1 to TRBJ2-1; 7 bases agree with TRBD2. The CDR3 has 12 amino acids. Germline CDR1 and CDR2: DFQATT and SNEGSKA (reference sequence). V lost 7 bases and J lost 8; bases outside the gene matches: 8. This chain's CDR3 is CSGAGTIYEQFF. The CDR3 coding sequence is TGCAGTGGGGCCGGGACTATTTATGAGCAGTTCTTC.

This clonotype was detected only once. This chain connects TRBV3-1 to TRBJ2-7, with D uncertain. The CDR3 consists of 14 residues. Germline loops: CDR1 LGHDT, CDR2 YNNKEL (reference sequence). The germline V and J ends were trimmed by 2 bases and 1 base, with 9 bases remaining between them. The CDR3 nucleotides read TGTGCCAGCAGCCAACGCAGGCATTCCTACGAGCAGTACTTC. Residues: CASSQRRHSYEQYF.

This clonotype was picked up a small number of times. This chain joins TRBV5-6 and TRBJ2-7; D remains ambiguous. Germline values: CDR1 SGHDT, CDR2 YYEEEE. Trimming removed 4 bases from V and 5 bases from J, with 7 bases in between. This CDR3 has 11 residues. The CDR3 sequence: CASSQSNEQYF. The CDR3 DNA reads as TGTGCCAGCAGCCAGAGCAACGAGCAGTACTTC.

The chain employs TRBV6-1 and TRBJ1-1; 8 bases line up with TRBD1. The CDR3 totals 15 residues. Germline trimming cut 6 bases from V and 11 bases from J; bases unmatched to any gene: 17. The germline CDR1 and CDR2 sequences are MNHNS and SASEGT. This CDR3 is CASSTSRGQGARAFF. For the CDR3, the DNA is TGTGCCAGCAGCACATCTCGAGGGCAGGGGGCTAGGGCTTTCTTT.

This clonotype was seen more than once but under ten times. The CDR3 nucleotides read TGCAGTGCTACCGGGCCTTTATGGACAGATACGCAGTATTTT. Protein: CSATGPLWTDTQYF. V and J are TRBV20-1 and TRBJ2-3; D is unresolved. Germline V gene data show CDR1 as DFQATT and CDR2 as SNEGSKA (reference sequence). Trimming took off 4 bases at V and 3 bases at J, with 14 bases between the two ends. The CDR3 totals 14 residues.

This clonotype came up a few times. The chain recombines TRBV20-1 with TRBJ2-1, with 11 nucleotides matching TRBD1. The CDR3 contains 15 residues. With 0 bases clipped from V and 7 bases from J, the junction kept 5 bases outside the gene matches. Germline V lookup: CDR1 DFQATT, CDR2 SNEGSKA (reference sequence). The CDR3 loop reads CSARDLDRGQNEQFF. The CDR3 nucleotides are TGCAGTGCTAGAGACCTGGACAGGGGGCAGAATGAGCAGTTCTTC.

This chain uses TRBV3-1 with TRBJ2-1, with D hard to call. The CDR3 runs to 14 residues. Germline V gene sequence: CDR1 LGHDT, CDR2 YNNKEL (reference sequence). Trimming shortened V by 3 bases and J by 5 bases, and 11 bases separated the two germline ends. The CDR3, as DNA: TGTGCCAGCAGCCACGGCCACGACAACAATGAGCAGTTCTTC. Its protein product is CASSHGHDNNEQFF.

This rearrangement joins TRBV20-1 to TRBJ1-3; D is unresolved. The CDR3 runs 13 residues. Trimming took off 6 bases at V and 5 bases at J, with 14 bases between the two ends. Germline V gives CDR1 DFQATT, CDR2 SNEGSKA (reference sequence). CDR3 region: CSAKGGQRNTIYF. CDR3 sequence (DNA): TGCAGTGCCAAAGGAGGGCAAAGAAACACCATATATTTT.

The gene calls are TRBV27 and TRBJ1-1, with D possibly matching TRBD1 (5 bases). There are 15 residues in the CDR3. In germline, CDR1 is MNHEY, CDR2 SMNVEV (reference sequence). Trimming left V 0 bases short and J 6 bases short, with 14 bases between. CDR3 sequence reads: CASSLSRAGLSEAFF. CDR3 in DNA: TGTGCCAGCAGTTTATCAAGGGCAGGGTTGTCTGAAGCTTTCTTT.

This clonotype was observed a few times. The chain couples TRBV20-1 to TRBJ1-2, with a tentative D call TRBD1 (5 bases). Per the germline V gene, CDR1 is DFQATT and CDR2 is SNEGSKA (reference sequence). This CDR3 has 18 residues. V was pared by 1 base and J by 4 bases, with 25 bases between. This CDR3 is CSARGPPGGRGKGYGYTF. The CDR3 DNA follows: TGCAGTGCTAGAGGGCCCCCCGGGGGTAGAGGGAAAGGCTATGGCTACACCTTC.

The rearrangement uses TRBV12-3 or TRBV12-4 and TRBJ2-1; 7 bases map to TRBD1. The CDR3 runs 13 residues. The V segment lost 6 bases and the J segment 5 bases; nucleotides outside the gene matches: 4. CDR3 bases: TGTGCCAGCAGCGGGACAGCCAACAATGAGCAGTTCTTC. Translated, it gives CASSGTANNEQFF.

This clonotype was recorded at least ten times. The V gene is TRBV12-3 or TRBV12-4, the J gene TRBJ2-1; D unresolved. V lost 6 bases and J lost 7, with 16 bases in between. There are 14 residues in the CDR3. DNA of the CDR3: TGTGCCAGCAGCCCAAGGCAGGATGGGAATGAGCAGTTCTTC. It specifies CASSPRQDGNEQFF.

The gene calls are TRBV12-3 or TRBV12-4 and TRBJ2-1; 13 bases map to TRBD2. The CDR3 is 17 amino acids. With V trimmed by 4 bases and J by 6 bases, 9 bases remained unmatched. CDR3 sequence reads: CASSSGLAGARTNEQFF. The CDR3 nucleotides are TGTGCCAGCAGTTCCGGACTAGCGGGAGCCCGTACCAATGAGCAGTTCTTC.

The chain employs TRBV7-2 and TRBJ2-1; 11 bases line up with TRBD2. This CDR3 has 18 amino acids. CDR1 is SGHTA, CDR2 FQGNSA, per germline. The trim removed 1 base at V and 10 bases at J, leaving 15 bases unmatched. DNA of the CDR3: TGTGCCAGCAGCTTAGGCGCCCCGGGACTAGCGGAGGAGAAAGAGCAGTTCTTC. This gives the protein CASSLGAPGLAEEKEQFF.

This clonotype was found many times. The gene calls are TRBV5-1 and TRBJ2-3; D is ambiguous. The CDR3 runs to 12 residues. From germline, CDR1 is SGHRS and CDR2 YFSETQ. V lost 3 bases to trimming and J lost 9 bases, with 11 bases between them. This CDR3 is CASSSTGQTQYF. The DNA for the CDR3 is TGCGCCAGCAGCTCAACCGGGCAAACGCAGTATTTT. Full variable domain (missing parts from reference TRBV5-1 and TRBJ2-3): KAGVTQTPRYLIKTRGQQVTLSCSPISGHRSVSWYQQTPGQGLQFLFEYFSETQRNKGNFPGRFSGRQFSNSRSEMNVSTLELGDSALYLCASSSTGQTQYFGPGTRLTVL.

This sequence joins TRBV27 and TRBJ2-1; weak D call: TRBD2 (6 bases). Trimming took off 5 bases at V and 5 bases at J, with 16 bases between the two ends. Germline V gene sequence: CDR1 MNHEY, CDR2 SMNVEV (reference sequence). CDR3 length: 15 amino acids. As DNA, the CDR3 is TGTGCCAGCAGTCCGCTGGAGGGTATGAACAATGAGCAGTTCTTC. It codes for CASSPLEGMNNEQFF.

Only a few counts were recorded for this clonotype. The chain is built from TRBV20-1 and TRBJ2-3; 10 bases agree with TRBD2. This CDR3 has 15 amino acids. Germline V lookup: CDR1 DFQATT, CDR2 SNEGSKA (reference sequence). Trimming took 5 bases from V and 2 from J; bases not matched to a gene: 7. DNA of the CDR3: TGCAGTGCTGAAAAGGGACTAGCGTACACAGATACGCAGTATTTT. It translates to CSAEKGLAYTDTQYF.

J is TRBJ2-2 and V is TRBV12-3 or TRBV12-4; D may be TRBD1 or TRBD2 (5 bases each). V lost 11 bases and J 0 bases, leaving 13 bases between the germline ends. The CDR3 extends over 14 amino acids. This chain's CDR3 is CALKGSSNTGELFF. Here the CDR3 DNA reads TGTGCCCTAAAGGGGAGTTCGAACACCGGGGAGCTGTTTTTT.

This clonotype has only a few counts. This chain links TRBV20-1 with TRBJ2-5; 16 bases line up with TRBD2. Looked up from germline, CDR1 is DFQATT and CDR2 is SNEGSKA (reference sequence). The V gene end was trimmed by 6 bases and the J gene end by 9 bases; junction bases not matched to a gene: 7. The CDR3 extends over 14 amino acids. The CDR3 sequence: CSATKGLAGGPQYF. In nucleotides, the CDR3 is TGCAGTGCCACGAAGGGACTAGCGGGAGGGCCCCAGTACTTC.

The J gene is TRBJ2-6, the V gene TRBV24-1, with D perhaps TRBD2 (5 bases). The germline V and J ends were trimmed by 8 bases and 4 bases, with 11 bases remaining between them. The CDR3 is made up of 14 amino acids. Per the germline V gene, CDR1 is KGHDR and CDR2 is SFDVKD. The CDR3 bases are TGTGCCACCAAAAGCGGCGCGGGGGCCAACGTCCTGACTTTC. Translated, it gives CATKSGAGANVLTF.

The CDR3 DNA sequence: TGCAGTGCGGGTACTACCGGGGCCAACGTCCTGACTTTC. It encodes CSAGTTGANVLTF. V gene TRBV20-1 combines with J gene TRBJ2-6; no reliable D call. Per the germline V gene, CDR1 is DFQATT and CDR2 is SNEGSKA (reference sequence). The CDR3 has 13 amino acids. V lost 6 bases and J lost 4, with 10 bases in between.

This clonotype was counted between two and nine times. This chain connects TRBV7-2 to TRBJ2-5; 7 nucleotides line up with TRBD1. The J segment lost 2 bases and the V segment lost 4 bases, leaving 7 bases of the junction unmatched. CDR3 length: 15 amino acids. Germline V gene data show CDR1 as SGHTA and CDR2 as FQGNSA. Written as DNA, the CDR3 is TGTGCCAGCAGCTCCCGACAGGGTCGGCAAGAGACCCAGTACTTC. It yields the protein CASSSRQGRQETQYF.

The chain links TRBV5-6 to TRBJ2-5; no clear D. Per germline, CDR1 SGHDT and CDR2 YYEEEE. This CDR3 region has 15 residues. Trimming left V 2 bases short and J 4 bases short, with 15 bases between. The CDR3 DNA follows: TGTGCCAGCAGCTTATATCCCGACCGGAGAGAGACCCAGTACTTC. Protein product: CASSLYPDRRETQYF.

This clonotype was seen many times. The rearrangement joins TRBV15 to TRBJ2-1; TRBD2 matches 7 bases. This CDR3 region has 17 residues. The V gene end was trimmed by 8 bases and the J gene end by 4 bases; junction bases not matched to a gene: 17. The germline V gene has CDR1 LNHNV and CDR2 YYDKDF (reference sequence). Here the CDR3 reads CATLARGGSRAYNEQFF. CDR3 DNA: TGTGCCACCCTAGCTCGGGGAGGGTCTCGAGCGTACAATGAGCAGTTCTTC.

In its sample, this clonotype was seen a few times. This clone may be a read error of a much larger clone one base away. This sequence joins TRBV4-3 and TRBJ1-4; the D is unclear. In germline, CDR1 is LGHNA, CDR2 YSLEER. V lost 0 bases to trimming and J lost 10 bases, with 6 bases between them. CDR3 length: 12 amino acids. CDR3 DNA sequence: TGCGCCAGCAGCCAAGATTGGGGAAAACTGTTTTTT. Protein product: CASSQDWGKLFF.

The rearrangement links TRBV6-1 to TRBJ1-1; the D is unclear. Germline assignment: CDR1 MNHNS and CDR2 SASEGT. The CDR3 runs 11 residues. V was shortened by 7 bases and J by 4 bases, with 7 bases between the two germline ends. Here the CDR3 reads CASTVFTEAFF. The CDR3, as DNA: TGTGCCAGCACCGTATTCACTGAAGCTTTCTTT.

The rearrangement uses TRBV18 and TRBJ2-5; D is ambiguous. CDR3 length: 13 amino acids. V lost 2 bases and J 10 bases, leaving 14 bases between the germline ends. Germline CDR1 reads KGHSH; CDR2 reads LQKENI. This chain's CDR3 is CASSPEVPGGQYF. The CDR3 DNA follows: TGTGCCAGCTCACCAGAGGTCCCGGGCGGCCAGTACTTC.

The chain joins TRBV2 to TRBJ1-2, with D hard to call. Germline lookup yields CDR1 SNHLY and CDR2 FYNNEI. This CDR3 has 14 residues. The V end was cut by 3 bases, the J end by 8 bases, with 16 bases between. The CDR3 here is CASSDWDWADGYTF. As DNA, the CDR3 is TGTGCCAGCAGTGACTGGGATTGGGCAGACGGCTACACCTTC.

Concerning this clonotype itself: Given a much more abundant clone one base away, this may be a read error. The CDR3 region is CSVEEPEEQYF. The CDR3 bases are TGCAGCGTTGAGGAACCGGAGGAGCAGTACTTC. The chain recombines TRBV29-1 with TRBJ2-7, with D unclear. CDR1 and CDR2 (germline): SQVTM, ANQGSEA. V was cut by 3 bases and J by 7 bases, with 10 bases left in between. The CDR3 spans 11 residues.